This T cell receptor beta chain was found in a study of blood T cell repertoires in COVID-19. On the study more broadly: Material from acute and convalescent COVID-19 was sourced from the United States, Italy and Spain.

CDR1 is SEHNR and CDR2 is FQNEAQ in the germline V gene (reference sequence). The CDR3 has 15 amino acids. V was pared by 5 bases and J by 4 bases, with 18 bases between. Repertoires were generated with immunoSEQ multiplex PCR, while TCRdb's copy carries only in-frame clones and drops some. The sample has 150,000 to 180,000 clones; about 85% are singletons. The rearrangement links TRBV7-9 to TRBJ2-7; tentatively, D is TRBD1 (5 bases). This sequence was found in a man aged 60 to 69 with COVID-19, enrolled during active disease. The sequenced material came from peripheral blood. The CDR3 spells CASSLTGNLPYEQYF. In nucleotides, the CDR3 is TGTGCCAGCAGCCTAACAGGCAATCTACCTTACGAGCAGTACTTC.